This T cell receptor beta chain appears in the sequencing data of a study of blood T cell repertoires in COVID-19. As for the study in general: Samples representing acute and convalescent COVID-19 were sourced from the United States, Italy and Spain. T cells, B-cell-depleted T cells, or PBMCs provided the cDNA or gDNA that served as material.

In the source study's methods: Reference gene primer amplification in the assay estimated nucleated cell counts. The data were produced by immunoSEQ multiplex PCR, yet TCRdb's version contains in-frame clones alone and is incomplete. V, J and clone size are those of that table, while D and trimming were read from the DNA. Of approximately 290,000 clones in the sample, 87% were seen once. The sequencing sample was made of peripheral blood. This receptor was taken from a man aged 18 to 30 with active or convalescent COVID-19.

The CDR3 DNA reads as TGTGCCACCAGCCCCAACCCTCCGGGAGCCTACGAGCAGTACTTC. It is translated as CATSPNPPGAYEQYF. This chain uses TRBV15 with TRBJ2-7; perhaps TRBD2 as D (6 bases). The CDR3 runs to 15 residues. CDR1 is LNHNV, CDR2 YYDKDF, per germline (reference sequence). Trimming took off 5 bases at V and 2 bases at J, with 16 bases between the two ends.